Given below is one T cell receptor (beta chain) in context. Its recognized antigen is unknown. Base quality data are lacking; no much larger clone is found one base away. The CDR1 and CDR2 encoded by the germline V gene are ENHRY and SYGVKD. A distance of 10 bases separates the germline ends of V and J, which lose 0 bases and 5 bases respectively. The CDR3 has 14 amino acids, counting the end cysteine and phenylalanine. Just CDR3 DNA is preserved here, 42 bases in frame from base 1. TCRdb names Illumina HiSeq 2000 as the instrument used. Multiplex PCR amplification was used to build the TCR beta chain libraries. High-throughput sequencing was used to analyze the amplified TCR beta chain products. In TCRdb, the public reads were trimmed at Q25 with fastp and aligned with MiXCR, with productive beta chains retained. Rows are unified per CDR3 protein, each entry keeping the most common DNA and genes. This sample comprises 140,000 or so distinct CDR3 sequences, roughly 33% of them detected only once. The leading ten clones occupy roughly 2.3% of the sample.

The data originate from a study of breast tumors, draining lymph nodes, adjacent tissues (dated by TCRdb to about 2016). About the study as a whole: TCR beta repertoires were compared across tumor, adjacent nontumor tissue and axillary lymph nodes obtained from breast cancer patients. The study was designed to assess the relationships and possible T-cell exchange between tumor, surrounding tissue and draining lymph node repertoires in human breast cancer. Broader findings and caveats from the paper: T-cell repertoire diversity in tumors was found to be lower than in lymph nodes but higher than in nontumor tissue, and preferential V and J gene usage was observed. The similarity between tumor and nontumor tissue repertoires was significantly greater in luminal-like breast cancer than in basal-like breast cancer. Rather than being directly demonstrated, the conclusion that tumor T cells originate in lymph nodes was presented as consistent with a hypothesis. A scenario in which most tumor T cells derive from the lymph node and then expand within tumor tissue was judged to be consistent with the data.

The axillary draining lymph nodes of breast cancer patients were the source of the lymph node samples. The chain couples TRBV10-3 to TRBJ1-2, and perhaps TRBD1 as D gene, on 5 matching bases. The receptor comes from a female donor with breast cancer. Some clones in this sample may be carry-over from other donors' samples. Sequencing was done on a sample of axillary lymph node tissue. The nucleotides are TGTGCCATCAGTGAGTCTGGGGGGTTGTATGGCTACACCTTC. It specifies CAISESGGLYGYTF.